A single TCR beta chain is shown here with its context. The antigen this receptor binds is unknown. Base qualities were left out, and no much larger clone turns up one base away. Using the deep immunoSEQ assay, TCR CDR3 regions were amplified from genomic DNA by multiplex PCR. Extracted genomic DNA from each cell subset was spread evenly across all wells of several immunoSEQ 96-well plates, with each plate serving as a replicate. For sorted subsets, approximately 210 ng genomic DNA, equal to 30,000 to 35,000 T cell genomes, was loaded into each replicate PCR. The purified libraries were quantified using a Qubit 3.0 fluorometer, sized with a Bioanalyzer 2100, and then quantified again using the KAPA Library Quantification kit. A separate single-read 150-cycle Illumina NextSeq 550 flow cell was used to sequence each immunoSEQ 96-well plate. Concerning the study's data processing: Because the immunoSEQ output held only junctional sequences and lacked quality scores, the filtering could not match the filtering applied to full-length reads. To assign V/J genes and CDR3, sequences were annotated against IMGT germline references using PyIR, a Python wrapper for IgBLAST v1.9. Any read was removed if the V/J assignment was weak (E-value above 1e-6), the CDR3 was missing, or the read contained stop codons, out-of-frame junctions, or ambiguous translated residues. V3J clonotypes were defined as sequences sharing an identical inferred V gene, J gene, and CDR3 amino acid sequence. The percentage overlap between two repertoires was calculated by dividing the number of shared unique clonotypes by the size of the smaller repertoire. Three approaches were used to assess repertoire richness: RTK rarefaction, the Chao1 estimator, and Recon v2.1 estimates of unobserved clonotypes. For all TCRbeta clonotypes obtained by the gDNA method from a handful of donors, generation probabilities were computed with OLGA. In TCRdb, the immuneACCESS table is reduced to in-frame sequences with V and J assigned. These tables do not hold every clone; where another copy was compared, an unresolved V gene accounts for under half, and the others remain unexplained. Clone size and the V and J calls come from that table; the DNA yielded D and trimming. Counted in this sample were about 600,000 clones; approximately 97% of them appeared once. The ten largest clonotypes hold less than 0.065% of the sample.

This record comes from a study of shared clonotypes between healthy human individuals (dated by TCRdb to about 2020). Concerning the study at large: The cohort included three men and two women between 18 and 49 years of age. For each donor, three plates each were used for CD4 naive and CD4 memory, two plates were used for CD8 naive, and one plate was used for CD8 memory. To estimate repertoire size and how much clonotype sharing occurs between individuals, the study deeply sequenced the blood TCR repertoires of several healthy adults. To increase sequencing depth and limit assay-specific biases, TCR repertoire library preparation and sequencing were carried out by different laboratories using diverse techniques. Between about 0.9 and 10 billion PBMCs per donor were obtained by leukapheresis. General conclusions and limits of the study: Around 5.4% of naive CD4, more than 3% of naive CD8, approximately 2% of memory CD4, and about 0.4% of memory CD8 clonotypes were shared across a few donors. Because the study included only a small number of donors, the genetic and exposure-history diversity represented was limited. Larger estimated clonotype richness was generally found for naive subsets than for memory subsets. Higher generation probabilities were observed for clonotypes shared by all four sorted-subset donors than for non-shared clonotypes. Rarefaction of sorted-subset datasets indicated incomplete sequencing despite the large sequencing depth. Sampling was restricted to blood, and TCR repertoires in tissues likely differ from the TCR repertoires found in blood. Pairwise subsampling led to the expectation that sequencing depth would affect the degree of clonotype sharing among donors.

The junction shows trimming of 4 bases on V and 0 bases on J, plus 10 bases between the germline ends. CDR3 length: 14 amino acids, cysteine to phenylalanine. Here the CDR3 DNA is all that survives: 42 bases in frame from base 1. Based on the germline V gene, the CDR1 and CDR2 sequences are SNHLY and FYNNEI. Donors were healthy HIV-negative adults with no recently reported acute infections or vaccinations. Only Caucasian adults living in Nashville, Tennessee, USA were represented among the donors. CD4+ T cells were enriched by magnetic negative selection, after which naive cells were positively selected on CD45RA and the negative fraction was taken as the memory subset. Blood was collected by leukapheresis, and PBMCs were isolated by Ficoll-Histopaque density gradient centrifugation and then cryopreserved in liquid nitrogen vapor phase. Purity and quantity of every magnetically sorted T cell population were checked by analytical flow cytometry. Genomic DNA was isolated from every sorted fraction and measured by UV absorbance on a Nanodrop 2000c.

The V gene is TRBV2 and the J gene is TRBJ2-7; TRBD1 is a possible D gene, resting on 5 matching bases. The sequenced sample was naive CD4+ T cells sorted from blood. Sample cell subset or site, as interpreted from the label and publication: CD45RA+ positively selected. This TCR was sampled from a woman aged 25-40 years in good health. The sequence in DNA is TGTGCCAGCAGTGTGCAGGGTGCCTCCTACGAGCAGTACTTC. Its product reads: CASSVQGASYEQYF.